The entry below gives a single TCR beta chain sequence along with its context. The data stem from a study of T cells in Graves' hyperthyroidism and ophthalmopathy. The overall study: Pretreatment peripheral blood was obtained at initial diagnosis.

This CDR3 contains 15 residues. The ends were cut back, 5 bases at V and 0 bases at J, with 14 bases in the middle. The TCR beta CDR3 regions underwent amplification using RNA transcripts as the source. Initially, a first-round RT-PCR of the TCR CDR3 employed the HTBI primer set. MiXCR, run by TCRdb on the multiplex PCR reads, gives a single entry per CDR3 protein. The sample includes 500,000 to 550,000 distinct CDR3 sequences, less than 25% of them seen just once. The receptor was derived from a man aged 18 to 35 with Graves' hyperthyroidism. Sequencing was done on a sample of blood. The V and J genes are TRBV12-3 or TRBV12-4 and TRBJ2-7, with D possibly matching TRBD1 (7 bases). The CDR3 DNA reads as TGTGCCAGCAGTGCGGGACAGTCCAGCTCCTACGAGCAGTACTTC. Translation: CASSAGQSSSYEQYF.